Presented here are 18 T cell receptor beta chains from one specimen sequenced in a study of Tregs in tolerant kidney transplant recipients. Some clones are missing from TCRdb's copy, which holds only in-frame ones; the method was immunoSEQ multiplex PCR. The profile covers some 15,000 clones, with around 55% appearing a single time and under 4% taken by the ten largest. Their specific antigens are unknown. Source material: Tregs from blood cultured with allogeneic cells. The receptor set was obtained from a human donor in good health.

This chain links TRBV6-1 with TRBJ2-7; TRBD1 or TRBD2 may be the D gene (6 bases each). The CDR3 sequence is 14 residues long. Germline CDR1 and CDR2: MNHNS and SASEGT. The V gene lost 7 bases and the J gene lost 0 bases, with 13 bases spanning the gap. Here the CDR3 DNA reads TGTGCCAGCATGGGGGGCGGGATCTCCTACGAGCAGTACTTC. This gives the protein CASMGGGISYEQYF.

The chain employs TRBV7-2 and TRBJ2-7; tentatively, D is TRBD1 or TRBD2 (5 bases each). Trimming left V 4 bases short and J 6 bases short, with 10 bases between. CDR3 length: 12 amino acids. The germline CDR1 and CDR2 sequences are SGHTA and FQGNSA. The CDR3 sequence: CASSWGPGEQYF. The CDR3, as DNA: TGTGCCAGCAGCTGGGGACCAGGCGAGCAGTACTTC.

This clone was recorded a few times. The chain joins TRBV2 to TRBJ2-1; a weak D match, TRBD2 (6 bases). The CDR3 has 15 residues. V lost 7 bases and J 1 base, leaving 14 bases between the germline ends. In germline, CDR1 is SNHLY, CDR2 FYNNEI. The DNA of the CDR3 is TGTGCCAGCAATGTGCGGGGAGTATCCTACAATGAGCAGTTCTTC. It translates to CASNVRGVSYNEQFF.

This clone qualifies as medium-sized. The CDR3 DNA sequence: TGTGCCAGTAGTCCGCGGGACGGCTACCAAGAGACCCAGTACTTC. It yields the protein CASSPRDGYQETQYF. The chain joins TRBV19 to TRBJ2-5; TRBD2 is a possible D gene (6 bases). CDR1 and CDR2 (germline): LNHDA, SQIVND (reference sequence). CDR3 length equals 15 residues. Trimming took off 5 bases at V and 0 bases at J, with 13 bases between the two ends.

CDR3 region: CASSLPSRSGSETQYF. In DNA, the CDR3 is TGTGCCAGCAGCTTACCGTCCCGTAGCGGGAGTGAGACCCAGTACTTC. The chain combines TRBV5-4 with TRBJ2-5; 9 positions agree with TRBD2. CDR3 size: 16 residues. V shed 2 bases, J shed 5 bases, and the junction held 10 bases outside the gene matches. Germline CDR1 reads SGHNT; CDR2 reads YYREEE (reference sequence).

The CDR3 coding sequence is TGCGCCAGCAGCCTTAGCTCAGCATCCGCAATCTACAATGAGCAGTTCTTC. It yields the protein CASSLSSASAIYNEQFF. The rearrangement links TRBV5-1 to TRBJ2-1, with D uncertain. The CDR3 consists of 17 residues. The germline V gene encodes CDR1 SGHRS and CDR2 YFSETQ. The V end lost 4 bases, the J end lost 3 bases, and 20 bases lay between the germline ends.

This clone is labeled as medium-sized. The CDR3 loop reads CASSPAPLVGYNEQFF. In nucleotides, the CDR3 is TGTGCCAGCAGCCCCGCCCCACTAGTAGGGTACAATGAGCAGTTCTTC. The chain links TRBV7-2 to TRBJ2-1, with a possible D match to TRBD2 (5 bases). Trimming took 5 bases from V and 4 from J, leaving 18 bases between them. Germline CDR1 SGHTA, CDR2 FQGNSA. This CDR3 is built from 16 residues.

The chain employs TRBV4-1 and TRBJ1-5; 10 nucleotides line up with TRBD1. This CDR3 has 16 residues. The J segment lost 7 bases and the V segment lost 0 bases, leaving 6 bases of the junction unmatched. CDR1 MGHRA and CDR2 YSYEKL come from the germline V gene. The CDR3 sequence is CASSQEGDRGDQPQHF. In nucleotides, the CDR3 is TGCGCCAGCAGCCAAGAAGGGGACAGGGGAGACCAGCCCCAGCATTTT.

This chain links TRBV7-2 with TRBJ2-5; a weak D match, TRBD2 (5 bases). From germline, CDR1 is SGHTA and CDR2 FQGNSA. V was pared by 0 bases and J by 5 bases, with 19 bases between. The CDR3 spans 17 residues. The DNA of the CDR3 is TGTGCCAGCAGCTTAGCCCCGGGAAGCGGCTCCGCGGAGACCCAGTACTTC. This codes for CASSLAPGSGSAETQYF.

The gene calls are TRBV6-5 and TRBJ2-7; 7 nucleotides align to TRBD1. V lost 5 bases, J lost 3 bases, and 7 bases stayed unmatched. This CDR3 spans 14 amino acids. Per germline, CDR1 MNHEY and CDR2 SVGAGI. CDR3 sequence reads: CASSPPGTDYEQYF. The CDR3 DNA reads TGTGCCAGCAGTCCTCCCGGGACAGACTACGAGCAGTACTTC.

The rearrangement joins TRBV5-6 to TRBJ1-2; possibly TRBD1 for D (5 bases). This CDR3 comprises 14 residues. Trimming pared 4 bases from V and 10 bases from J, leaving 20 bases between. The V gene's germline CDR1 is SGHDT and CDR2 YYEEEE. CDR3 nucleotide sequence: TGTGCCAGCAGCGCCGGGGGTCCCGCGAGGTACTACACCTTC. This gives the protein CASSAGGPARYYTF.

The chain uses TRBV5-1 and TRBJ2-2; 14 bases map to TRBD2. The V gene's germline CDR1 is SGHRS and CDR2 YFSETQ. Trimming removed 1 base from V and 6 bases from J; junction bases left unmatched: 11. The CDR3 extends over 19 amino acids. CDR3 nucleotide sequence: TGCGCCAGCAGCTTGAGAAGCGGACTAGCGGGAGGCGGTTCCGGGGAGCTGTTTTTT. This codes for CASSLRSGLAGGGSGELFF. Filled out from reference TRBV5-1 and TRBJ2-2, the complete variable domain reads KAGVTQTPRYLIKTRGQQVTLSCSPISGHRSVSWYQQTPGQGLQFLFEYFSETQRNKGNFPGRFSGRQFSNSRSEMNVSTLELGDSALYLCASSLRSGLAGGGSGELFFGEGSRLTVL.

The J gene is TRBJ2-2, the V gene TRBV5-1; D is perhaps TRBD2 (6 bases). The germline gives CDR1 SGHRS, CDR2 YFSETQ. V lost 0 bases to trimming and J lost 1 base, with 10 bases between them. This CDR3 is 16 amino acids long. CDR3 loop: CASSLGRGVNTGELFF. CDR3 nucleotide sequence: TGCGCCAGCAGCTTGGGGAGGGGAGTGAACACCGGGGAGCTGTTTTTT. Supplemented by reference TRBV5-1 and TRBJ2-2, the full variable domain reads KAGVTQTPRYLIKTRGQQVTLSCSPISGHRSVSWYQQTPGQGLQFLFEYFSETQRNKGNFPGRFSGRQFSNSRSEMNVSTLELGDSALYLCASSLGRGVNTGELFFGEGSRLTVL.

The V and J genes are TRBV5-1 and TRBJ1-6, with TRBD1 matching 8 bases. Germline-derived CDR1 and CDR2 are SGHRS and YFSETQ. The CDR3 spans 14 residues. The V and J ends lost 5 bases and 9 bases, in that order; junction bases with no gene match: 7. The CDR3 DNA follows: TGCGCCAGCAGTTATGACAGGGGAGTTTCACCCCTCCACTTT. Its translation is CASSYDRGVSPLHF.

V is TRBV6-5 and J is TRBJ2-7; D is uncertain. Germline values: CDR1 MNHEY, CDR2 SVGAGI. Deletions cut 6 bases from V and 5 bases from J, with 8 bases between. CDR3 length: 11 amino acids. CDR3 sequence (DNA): TGTGCCAGCAGCCGGGCGGACGAGCAGTACTTC. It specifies CASSRADEQYF.

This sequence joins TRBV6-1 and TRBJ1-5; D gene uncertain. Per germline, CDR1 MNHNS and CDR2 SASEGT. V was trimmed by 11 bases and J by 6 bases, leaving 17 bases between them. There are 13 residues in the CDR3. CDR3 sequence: CAADGRAGQPQHF. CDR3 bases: TGTGCCGCCGACGGGAGGGCAGGTCAGCCCCAGCATTTT.

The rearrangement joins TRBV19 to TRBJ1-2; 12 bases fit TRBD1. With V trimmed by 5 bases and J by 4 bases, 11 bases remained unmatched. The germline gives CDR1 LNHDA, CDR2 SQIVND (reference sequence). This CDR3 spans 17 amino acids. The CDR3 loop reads CASSLRGQGAWVYGYTF. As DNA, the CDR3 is TGTGCCAGTAGTCTCAGGGGACAGGGGGCATGGGTCTATGGCTACACCTTC.

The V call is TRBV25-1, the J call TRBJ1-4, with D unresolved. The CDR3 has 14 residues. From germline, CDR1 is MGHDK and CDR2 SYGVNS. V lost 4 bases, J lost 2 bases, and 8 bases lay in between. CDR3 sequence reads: CASSVGGTNEKLFF. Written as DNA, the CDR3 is TGTGCCAGCAGTGTAGGTGGGACTAATGAAAAACTGTTTTTT.